This TCR beta chain is drawn from a study of blood T cell repertoires in COVID-19. Source study methods: The authors estimated nucleated cell counts from reference gene primer amplification. Generated by immunoSEQ multiplex PCR, the TCRdb table keeps only in-frame clones and is missing some. The DNA gave D and trimming, while V, J and clone size come from that table. The data contain under 300,000 clones, about nine tenths of them singletons. The source of this sequence is a woman aged 30 to 39 with acute COVID-19. Sequences were obtained from PBMCs or T cells enriched from blood (not recorded which).

Here the CDR3 reads CASSQFQVGGNTIYF. The CDR3 coding sequence is TGTGCCAGCAGCCAATTTCAGGTCGGCGGAAACACCATATATTTT. The rearrangement uses TRBV4-2 and TRBJ1-3; D is unclear. Trimming removed 2 bases from V and 4 bases from J, with 12 bases in between. The CDR3 is made up of 15 amino acids. CDR1 is LGHNA, CDR2 YNFKEQ, per germline.